This entry features one TCR beta chain sequence. Its antigen remains unknown. The source of the sample is a study of lymphopenia after photon versus proton radiotherapy. Assay: immunoSEQ multiplex PCR; the TCRdb copy retains only in-frame clones and omits some. The data contain around 70,000 clones, roughly 88% of them singletons. Study-wide results and caveats: Survival link was tested only in deceased patients; proton benefit remains a possibility. After lymphocyte nadir, photon-treated repertoires showed oligoclonal expansion, especially CD8+ Temra. Relative stability marked proton patients; photon patients lost diversity and naive cells.

CDR3 length: 13 residues. This TCR was recovered from a woman in her 70s with pancreatic cancer. The starting material was peripheral blood, obtained from a patient treated with photon-based radiotherapy. The rearrangement links TRBV21-1 to TRBJ2-1; TRBD1 was called by the table and not checked on the DNA. TRBV21-1 is a documented pseudogene. In DNA form, the CDR3 reads TGTGCCAGCAGCAAAAACACAAACAATGAGCAGTTCTTC. It yields the protein CASSKNTNNEQFF.